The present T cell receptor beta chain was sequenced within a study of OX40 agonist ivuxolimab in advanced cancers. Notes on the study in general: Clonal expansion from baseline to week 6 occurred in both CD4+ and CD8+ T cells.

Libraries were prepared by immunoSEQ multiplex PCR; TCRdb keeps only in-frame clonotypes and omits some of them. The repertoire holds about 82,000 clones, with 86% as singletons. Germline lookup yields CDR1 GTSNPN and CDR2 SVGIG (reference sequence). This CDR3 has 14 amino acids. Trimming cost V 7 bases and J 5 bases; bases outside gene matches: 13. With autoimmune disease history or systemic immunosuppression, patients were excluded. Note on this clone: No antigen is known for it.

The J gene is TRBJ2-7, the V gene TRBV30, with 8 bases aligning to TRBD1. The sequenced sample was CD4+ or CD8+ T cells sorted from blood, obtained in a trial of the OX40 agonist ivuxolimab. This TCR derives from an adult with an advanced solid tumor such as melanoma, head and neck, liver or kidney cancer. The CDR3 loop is CAFGIRTGWDEQYF. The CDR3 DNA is TGTGCCTTTGGAATAAGGACAGGGTGGGACGAGCAGTACTTC. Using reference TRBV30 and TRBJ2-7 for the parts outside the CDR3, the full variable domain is SQTIHQWPATLVQPVGSPLSLECTVEGTSNPNLYWYRQAAGRGLQLLFYSVGIGQISSEVPQNLSASRPQDRQFILSSKKLLLSDSGFYLCAFGIRTGWDEQYFGPGTRLTVT.